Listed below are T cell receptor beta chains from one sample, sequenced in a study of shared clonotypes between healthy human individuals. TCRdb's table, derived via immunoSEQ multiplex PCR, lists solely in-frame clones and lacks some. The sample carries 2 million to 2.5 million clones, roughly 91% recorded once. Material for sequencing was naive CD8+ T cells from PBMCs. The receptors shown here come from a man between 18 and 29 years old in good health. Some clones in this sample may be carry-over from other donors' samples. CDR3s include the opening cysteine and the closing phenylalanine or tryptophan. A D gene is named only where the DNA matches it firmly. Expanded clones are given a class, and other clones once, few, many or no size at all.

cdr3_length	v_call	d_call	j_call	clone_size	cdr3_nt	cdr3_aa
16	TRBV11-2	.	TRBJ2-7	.	TGTGCCAGCAGCTTAGATTCGTCGGGAGTGGGGTACGAGCAGTACTTC	CASSLDSSGVGYEQYF
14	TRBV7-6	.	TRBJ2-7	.	TGTGCCAGCAGCCCCCCGGACACACCCTACGAGCAGTACTTC	CASSPPDTPYEQYF
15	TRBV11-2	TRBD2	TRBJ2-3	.	TGTGCCAGCAGCTTAGAGGCCCTAGCGGGAGGCAAGCAGTATTTT	CASSLEALAGGKQYF
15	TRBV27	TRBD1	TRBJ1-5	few	TGTGCCAGCAGTTTGGGACAGGGTGGCAATCAGCCCCAGCATTTT	CASSLGQGGNQPQHF
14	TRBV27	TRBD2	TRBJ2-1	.	TGTGCCAGCAGAAGGCGGGAGGGCTACAATGAGCAGTTCTTC	CASRRREGYNEQFF
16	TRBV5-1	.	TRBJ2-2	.	TGCGCCAGCAGCCCGAGGGGTAGCGGACCCACCGGGGAGCTGTTTTTT	CASSPRGSGPTGELFF
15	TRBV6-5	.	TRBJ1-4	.	TGTGCCAGCAGTTACTCGCAGGGGACTAATGAAAAACTGTTTTTT	CASSYSQGTNEKLFF
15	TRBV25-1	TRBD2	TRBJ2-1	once	TGTGCCAGCAGTGAATTCCTCTCTGGGGGGGGTGAGCAGTTCTTC	CASSEFLSGGGEQFF
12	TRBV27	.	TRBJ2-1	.	TGTGCCAGCAGTGTGGTGGGGATTGAGCAGTTCTTC	CASSVVGIEQFF
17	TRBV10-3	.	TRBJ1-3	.	TGTGCCATCAGTGAGTCCCTAAAAGTCTCCTACGGAAACACCATATATTTT	CAISESLKVSYGNTIYF
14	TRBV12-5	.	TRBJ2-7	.	TGTGCTAGTGGTCCCCAGACGGTTTCCTACGAGCAGTACTTC	CASGPQTVSYEQYF
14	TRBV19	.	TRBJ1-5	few	TGTGCCAGTACCGATGGGGGACCTAATCAGCCCCAGCATTTT	CASTDGGPNQPQHF
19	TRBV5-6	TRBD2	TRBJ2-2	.	TGTGCCAGCAGCTTTAGTAGCGGGAGAGCCTTCGCGAACACCGGGGAGCTGTTTTTT	CASSFSSGRAFANTGELFF
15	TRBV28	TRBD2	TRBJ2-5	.	TGTGCCAGCAGTCCTGGGGGTAGCGGGATCGAGACCCAGTACTTC	CASSPGGSGIETQYF
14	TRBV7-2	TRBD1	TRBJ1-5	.	TGTGCCAGCAGCAGCAGGGGGCGAGGTCAGCCCCAGCATTTT	CASSSRGRGQPQHF
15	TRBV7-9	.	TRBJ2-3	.	TGTGCCAGCAGCTCGCTAGGGGCAAGTACAGATACGCAGTATTTT	CASSSLGASTDTQYF
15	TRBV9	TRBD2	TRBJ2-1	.	TGTGCCAGCAGCGACGGACTAGCGGGAGCTAGTGAGCAGTTCTTC	CASSDGLAGASEQFF
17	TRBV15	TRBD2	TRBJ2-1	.	TGTGCCACCAGCAGAGAAGCGGGGGCGTCCTACAGCGATGAGCAGTTCTTC	CATSREAGASYSDEQFF
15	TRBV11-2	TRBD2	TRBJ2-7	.	TGTGCCAGCAGCTTAGAGGGACTAGCGGGTTACGAGCAGTACTTC	CASSLEGLAGYEQYF
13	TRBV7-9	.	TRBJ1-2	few	TGTGCCACCCTGGCTGGCGCTAACTATGGCTACACCTTC	CATLAGANYGYTF
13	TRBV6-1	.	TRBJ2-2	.	TGTGCCAGCAGCGGAGTAAACACCGGGGAGCTGTTTTTT	CASSGVNTGELFF
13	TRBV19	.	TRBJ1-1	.	TGTGCCAGTACTGGGGAAGGAGGCACTGAAGCTTTCTTT	CASTGEGGTEAFF
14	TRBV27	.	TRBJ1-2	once	TGTGCCAGCAGCACCCGCGGGCACCTCAGGGGCTACACCTTC	CASSTRGHLRGYTF